What follows is one T cell receptor beta chain and its context. The antigen remains unidentified. The CDR3 consists of 15 residues. From germline, CDR1 is LNHDA and CDR2 SQIVND (reference sequence). J was trimmed by 0 bases and V by 8 bases; bases with no gene match: 3. PCR used 60 Vbeta primers and 13 Jbeta primers. Data came from immunoSEQ multiplex PCR; TCRdb stores just in-frame clones and leaves some out. Counted here are 120,000 to 150,000 clones, around 78% occurring once; the ten biggest clones make up under 2%. The data were taken from a study of cytomegalovirus exposure and HLA in healthy donors. Study findings and constraints: For TCR beta chains, V- and J-gene trimming was later linked to a missense DCLRE1C variant.

This chain connects TRBV19 to TRBJ1-6; TRBD1 aligns across 8 bases. The sequencing sample was made of PBMCs. This TCR was sampled from a woman between 18 and 30 years old in good health and CMV-seronegative. The CDR3 DNA reads as TGTGCCAGTGGGGACAGGAGCTCCTATAATTCACCCCTCCACTTT. This gives the protein CASGDRSSYNSPLHF. The whole variable domain, filled in from reference TRBV19 and TRBJ1-6, reads DGGITQSPKYLFRKEGQNVTLSCEQNLNHDAMYWYRQDPGQGLRLIYYSQIVNDFQKGDIAEGYSVSREKKESFPLTVTSAQKNPTAFYLCASGDRSSYNSPLHFGNGTRLTVT.